The 11 T cell receptor beta chains listed next were all sequenced from one sample in a study of T cell clonality in common variable immunodeficiency. Libraries were prepared by immunoSEQ multiplex PCR; TCRdb keeps only in-frame clonotypes and omits some of them. The sample is made up of tens of thousands of clones, none counted only once. The sample consisted of peripheral blood mononuclear cells. Receptor source: a person aged 18-70 years in good health.

Concerning this clone itself: A junction end diverges from the germline sequence, so it may reflect a read error. The read ends 3 residues early relative to the CDR3; the germline J gene fills the gap. The chain is built from TRBV7-9 and TRBJ2-2; D is possibly TRBD2 (5 bases). CDR1 is SEHNR and CDR2 is FQNEAQ in the germline V gene (reference sequence). CDR3 length equals 12 residues. CDR3 loop: CSSDSTNEKLFF. The covered CDR3 bases are TGTTCCAGCGATTCGACTAATGAAAAG.

On this clone itself: The sequenced fragment ends 3 residues before the CDR3 boundary, so the rest is inferred from the germline J gene. This chain connects TRBV7-9 to TRBJ2-5, with 13 nucleotides matching TRBD2. The germline V gene encodes CDR1 SEHNR and CDR2 FQNEAQ (reference sequence). The CDR3 contains 15 residues. The J segment lost 5 bases and the V segment lost 1 base, leaving 1 base of the junction unmatched. This CDR3 is CASSLGLAGGETQYF. The sequenced CDR3 bases are TGTGCCAGCAGCTTAGGACTAGCGGGAGGCGAGACC.

In its sample, this clone was seen many times. The read gets to within 3 residues of the CDR3 end, and the germline J gene fills in the rest. The V call is TRBV28, the J call TRBJ2-7; 10 bases agree with TRBD2. Germline V gene lookup returns CDR1 MDHEN and CDR2 SYDVKM. This CDR3 region has 15 residues. V shed 5 bases and J 2 bases; nucleotides not matched to a gene: 6. CDR3: CASSPTSGVTYEQYF. The sequenced part of the CDR3 DNA is TGTGCCAGCAGTCCAACTAGCGGGGTGACCTACGAG. Full variable domain (rest looked up from reference TRBV28 and TRBJ2-7): DVKVTQSSRYLVKRTGEKVFLECVQDMDHENMFWYRQDPGLGLRLIYFSYDVKMKEKGDIPEGYSVSREKKERFSLILESASTNQTSMYLCASSPTSGVTYEQYFGPGTRLTVT.

This clone was seen repeatedly, ten times or more. The DNA ends 3 residues before the CDR3 does, and the rest of the CDR3 is filled in from the germline J gene. The chain carries TRBV20-1 and TRBJ2-7, with 12 bases fitting TRBD2. The CDR3 has 14 amino acids. Germline-derived CDR1 and CDR2 are DFQATT and SNEGSKA (reference sequence). Trimming cost V 6 bases and J 4 bases; bases outside gene matches: 7. CDR3 DNA (partial): TGCAGTGCAGTGCCTACTAGCGGGGGGTACGAG. It codes for CSAVPTSGGYE. The whole CDR3 is CSAVPTSGGYEQYF.

This clone was counted ten times or more. The read finishes 3 residues shy of the CDR3 end, and the germline J gene is used to complete it. The chain couples TRBV19 to TRBJ1-6; D is unresolved. Germline V lookup: CDR1 LNHDA, CDR2 SQIVND (reference sequence). This CDR3 contains 12 residues. The V and J ends lost 9 bases and 6 bases respectively, with 9 bases between them. The CDR3: CARTGCNSPLHF. The DNA read from the CDR3 is TGTGCCAGAACGGGGTGTAATTCACCC.

This clone occurred a few times. The sequenced fragment ends 3 residues before the CDR3 boundary, so the rest is inferred from the germline J gene. The chain uses TRBV5-5 and TRBJ2-7, with 8 bases fitting TRBD1. V shed 4 bases, J shed 3 bases, and the junction held 6 bases outside the gene matches. Germline assignment: CDR1 SGHKS and CDR2 YYEKEE (reference sequence). The length of the CDR3 is 14 residues. CDR3 in amino acids: CASSVAGGGYEQYF. CDR3 DNA (partial): TGTGCCAGCAGCGTAGCAGGGGGCGGCTACGAG.

This clone was counted ten times or more. Being one base from a much bigger clone, this may be a read error. The read falls 3 residues short of the CDR3 end, and the missing part is taken from the germline J gene. The chain employs TRBV5-1 and TRBJ2-2, with 9 positions matching TRBD1. This CDR3 contains 16 residues. Germline V gene sequence: CDR1 SGHRS, CDR2 YFSETQ. CDR3: CASSHGQGNLANVLFF. The sequenced CDR3 bases are TGCGCCAGCAGCCACGGACAGGGGAACTTAGCCAACGTG.

This clone has a count of ten or more. The read stops 3 residues short of the end of the CDR3; the missing end is completed from the germline J gene. The rearrangement joins TRBV6-2 or TRBV6-3 to TRBJ2-7; the D gene is possibly TRBD2 (5 bases). Germline V gene lookup returns CDR1 MNHEY and CDR2 SVGEGT. The CDR3 runs 15 residues. V lost 0 bases, J lost 4 bases, and 13 bases lay in between. CDR3 residues: CASSYSRLAVYEQYF. The CDR3 DNA, read in part, is TGTGCCAGCAGTTACTCGAGGCTAGCAGTATACGAG.

This clone was seen many times. CDR3 DNA (partial): TGTGCCTGGAGTGTACAGGCAGGGGGGAATGGC. Amino acids: CAWSVQAGGNG. The CDR3 as a whole reads CAWSVQAGGNGYTF. The chain joins TRBV30 to TRBJ1-2; 7 bases line up with TRBD1. The CDR3 end is not reached by the read, which stops 3 residues before it; the germline J gene fills it in. V lost 0 bases to trimming and J lost 6 bases; unmatched junction nucleotides: 7. Germline V gene data show CDR1 as GTSNPN and CDR2 as SVGIG (reference sequence). This CDR3 region has 14 residues.

CDR3 residues: CASSVLRVGTDTQYF. The sequenced CDR3 bases are TGTGCCAGCAGTGTACTGAGGGTGGGCACAGATACG. V gene TRBV2 combines with J gene TRBJ2-3; TRBD2 is a possible D gene (5 bases). The read terminates 3 residues ahead of where the CDR3 ends, so the germline J gene completes it. This CDR3 is built from 15 residues. Germline V gives CDR1 SNHLY, CDR2 FYNNEI. Trimming left V 4 bases short and J 1 base short, with 12 bases between.

This clone was recorded at least ten times. The read stops 3 residues short of the end of the CDR3; the missing end is completed from the germline J gene. The J gene is TRBJ2-2, the V gene TRBV7-2; 12 bases map to TRBD2. The V segment lost 2 bases and the J segment 10 bases; nucleotides outside the gene matches: 2. This CDR3 is built from 14 residues. Germline CDR1 reads SGHTA; CDR2 reads FQGNSA. CDR3 residues: CASSLRTSGKELFF. The CDR3 DNA, read in part, is TGTGCCAGCAGCTTACGGACTAGCGGGAAGGAG.